This paragraph covers one T cell receptor (beta chain) sequence. No cognate antigen has been identified for it. Base qualities are not recorded, but no much larger clone differs from it by a single base. This entry belongs to a study of CD8 T cells in ankylosing spondylitis (dated by TCRdb to about 2017). At the level of the whole study: T cell receptor beta repertoires were profiled in healthy donors and ankylosing spondylitis patients so that disease-linked TCR variants could be found. The full study cohort was made up of 25 to 30 ankylosing spondylitis patients and about a hundred healthy donors. Peripheral blood was sampled, and synovial fluid was additionally collected from ankylosing spondylitis patients. Study-wide conclusions, independent of this receptor: Some of the motif variants had been reported before in the synovial fluid and blood of reactive arthritis patients, a finding that suggests common disease-initiation mechanisms. The disease-linked clones were reported as significantly enriched in matched synovial fluid samples from ankylosing spondylitis patients. Blood from ankylosing spondylitis patients appeared to be characterized by a TCR beta motif made up of seven or eight highly homologous amino acid variants. In peripheral blood, the disease-linked clones were found at relatively low frequencies and had a CD8+ phenotype.

Sequencing took place on an Illumina HiSeq 2500. TCR beta libraries were prepared by quantitative 5'-RACE with molecular barcodes. The paper's data handling went like this. Disease-linked TCR variants were identified with a new computational method built on a probabilistic model of VDJ rearrangement. The public reads were quality trimmed at Q25 with fastp and then assembled into clones with MiXCR by TCRdb, keeping productive beta chains. Rows with one shared CDR3 protein collapse into an entry with the most common genes and DNA. TCRdb's processing, not the study's, gives the V and J calls here. The sample table contains roughly 700,000 distinct CDR3 sequences; only one count was recorded for 19% of them. The top ten hold 19% of the sample. For CDR1 and CDR2, the germline V gene lists MDHEN and SYDVKM. V is cut by 3 bases and J by 8 bases, and the space between the germline ends is 10 bases. There are 13 amino acids in the CDR3, from cysteine to phenylalanine inclusive. Only the CDR3 part of the read is kept: 39 bases, read in frame from the first base.

This receptor chain uses TRBV28 and TRBJ1-4; perhaps TRBD1 is the D gene, with 5 bases matching. The receptor's source is a male donor with ankylosing spondylitis. The sample taken for sequencing was blood, either unsorted or a sorted T cell fraction (not recorded which). The CDR3 reads CASSLGGWEKLFF. The nucleotide sequence reads as follows: TGTGCCAGCAGTTTGGGGGGTTGGGAAAAACTGTTTTTT. Outside the CDR3, residues come from the reference TRBV28 and TRBJ1-4 proteins, so the full variable domain is: DVKVTQSSRYLVKRTGEKVFLECVQDMDHENMFWYRQDPGLGLRLIYFSYDVKMKEKGDIPEGYSVSREKKERFSLILESASTNQTSMYLCASSLGGWEKLFFGSGTQLSVL.